The 11 T cell receptor beta chains below come from one sample, sequenced in a study of T cells in tuberculosis. Some clones are missing from TCRdb's copy, which holds only in-frame ones; the method was immunoSEQ multiplex PCR. The table shows nearly 60,000 clones, with 70% to 90% occurring only once. After thawing and overnight rest, PBMC were stained with GMM-loaded CD1B tetramer, viability dye and anti-CD3 for sorting. C32 glucose monomycolate from Rhodococcus equi was loaded onto the CD1B tetramers. What was sequenced was CD1b-GMM tetramer-negative cells sorted from PBMCs. These receptors came from an adult woman with latent tuberculosis.

The V and J genes are TRBV9 and TRBJ2-2; 8 bases are shared with TRBD1. CDR1 and CDR2 from the germline V gene are SGDLS and YYNGEE. V shed 0 bases, J shed 3 bases, and the junction held 10 bases outside the gene matches. This CDR3 has 18 amino acids. CDR3 DNA: TGTGCCAGCAGCGTAGCCCTTCTCCACAGGGGGGACACCGGGGAGCTGTTTTTT. Translated: CASSVALLHRGDTGELFF.

The chain uses TRBV6-1 and TRBJ2-3; TRBD1 might be the D (6 bases). The CDR3 has 15 amino acids. V lost 6 bases, J lost 4 bases, and 17 bases lay in between. Germline CDR1 and CDR2: MNHNS and SASEGT. CDR3 loop: CASRLTGPGADTQYF. For the CDR3, the DNA is TGTGCCAGCAGGCTGACAGGTCCCGGGGCAGATACGCAGTATTTT.

This chain links TRBV28 with TRBJ2-5; TRBD2 aligns across 9 bases. This CDR3 comprises 16 residues. Trimming took 3 bases from V and 4 from J; bases not matched to a gene: 9. Per germline, CDR1 MDHEN and CDR2 SYDVKM. The CDR3, as DNA: TGTGCCAGCAGTTTGCTAGCGGGGCCAAAGGGAGAGACCCAGTACTTC. It is translated as CASSLLAGPKGETQYF.

V and J are TRBV5-1 and TRBJ2-2; TRBD2 matches at 9 bases. CDR1 and CDR2 (germline): SGHRS, YFSETQ. The CDR3 consists of 16 residues. Unmatched junction bases numbered 5, after V lost 1 base and J lost 4 bases. The CDR3 coding sequence is TGCGCCAGCAGCTTGACTAGCGGGTTATTCACCGGGGAGCTGTTTTTT. The encoded protein is CASSLTSGLFTGELFF. The full variable domain, rest sourced from reference TRBV5-1 and TRBJ2-2, is KAGVTQTPRYLIKTRGQQVTLSCSPISGHRSVSWYQQTPGQGLQFLFEYFSETQRNKGNFPGRFSGRQFSNSRSEMNVSTLELGDSALYLCASSLTSGLFTGELFFGEGSRLTVL.

This chain joins TRBV5-8 and TRBJ1-5; possible D gene TRBD1, 6 bases. The germline gives CDR1 SGHTS, CDR2 YDEGEE. The CDR3 length is 15 residues. V lost 3 bases, J lost 1 base, and 11 bases lay in between. CDR3 in DNA: TGTGCCAGCAGCTCATGGACAGTGAGCAATCAGCCCCAGCATTTT. This codes for CASSSWTVSNQPQHF.

The chain is built from TRBV21-1 and TRBJ2-3; the table calls TRBD1, which could not be checked here. TRBV21-1 counts as a pseudogene. The CDR3 runs 17 residues. CDR3 amino acids: CASSKSGTAISTDTQYF. CDR3 nucleotide sequence: TGTGCCAGCAGCAAGTCCGGGACAGCGATCAGCACAGATACGCAGTATTTT.

The chain combines TRBV6-1 with TRBJ2-6; 11 bases are a match to TRBD2. This CDR3 spans 17 amino acids. V was clipped by 2 bases and J by 2 bases; unmatched bases: 2. Germline V lookup: CDR1 MNHNS, CDR2 SASEGT. The CDR3 nucleotides are TGTGCCAGCAGTGAAATAGCGGGAGGGGCTGGGGCCAACGTCCTGACTTTC. Translation: CASSEIAGGAGANVLTF.

The chain employs TRBV7-9 and TRBJ1-5; 7 bases are shared with TRBD1. V was pared by 5 bases and J by 4 bases, with 8 bases of the junction left unmatched. This CDR3 is 15 amino acids long. The germline CDR1 and CDR2 sequences are SEHNR and FQNEAQ (reference sequence). This CDR3 is CASSNLDRPNQPQHF. The CDR3 DNA sequence: TGTGCCAGCAGCAACTTGGACAGGCCTAATCAGCCCCAGCATTTT.

V is TRBV6-5 and J is TRBJ1-1; possible D gene TRBD1, 6 bases. Deletions cut 5 bases from V and 1 base from J, with 8 bases between. The CDR3 runs to 13 residues. Germline CDR1 MNHEY, CDR2 SVGAGI. This CDR3 reads CASSGQKNTEAFF. CDR3 in DNA: TGTGCCAGCAGTGGACAGAAGAACACTGAAGCTTTCTTT.

The V and J genes are TRBV19 and TRBJ2-7, with D possibly being TRBD1 (5 bases). Trimming took off 8 bases at V and 3 bases at J, with 14 bases between the two ends. The CDR3 is 13 amino acids. CDR1 LNHDA and CDR2 SQIVND come from the germline V gene (reference sequence). This CDR3 is CASSFSTDYEQYF. As DNA, the CDR3 is TGTGCCAGTTCCTTTTCGACAGACTACGAGCAGTACTTC. Full variable domain (rest looked up from reference TRBV19 and TRBJ2-7): DGGITQSPKYLFRKEGQNVTLSCEQNLNHDAMYWYRQDPGQGLRLIYYSQIVNDFQKGDIAEGYSVSREKKESFPLTVTSAQKNPTAFYLCASSFSTDYEQYFGPGTRLTVT.

The chain combines TRBV25-1 with TRBJ2-7; tentative D call: TRBD2 (7 bases). Per germline, CDR1 MGHDK and CDR2 SYGVNS. Trimming stripped 11 bases from V and 3 bases from J, with 17 bases between. The CDR3 covers 13 residues. The CDR3 sequence is CALRRGPHYEQYF. Written as DNA, the CDR3 is TGTGCCCTCCGGCGGGGGCCCCACTACGAGCAGTACTTC.